This T cell receptor beta chain was found in a study of siplizumab effects on memory and regulatory T cells. Study findings and constraints: Naive T cells were seemingly more diverse than memory cells, and major contributions to the alloresponse seemed to be made by them. In the presence of siplizumab, alloreactive sequences traceable to unstimulated CD4+ memory cells were significantly reduced.

As concerns this clone: What it binds is not known. Other DNA variants within this sample encode the same CDR3.

Germline V CDR1 and CDR2: MDHEN, SYDVKM. The CDR3 extends over 12 amino acids. V shed 6 bases and J shed 3 bases, with 6 bases lying between them. TCRdb's copy holds only in-frame clones and misses some; the assay was immunoSEQ multiplex PCR. The data hold some 110,000 clones, with roughly 94% observed a single time. The chain couples TRBV28 to TRBJ1-5; D remains ambiguous. Sequencing input: non-Treg CD4+ T cells sorted from blood. This receptor was identified in a human donor in good health. The CDR3 DNA follows: TGTGCCAGCAGAGGCTCCAATCAGCCCCAGCATTTT. As protein: CASRGSNQPQHF.